Here is one TCR beta chain with its context. Its target is not known. Profiling relied on immunoSEQ multiplex PCR, and the TCRdb table lists in-frame clones only, not all of them. The sample holds approximately 40,000 clones, about 86% seen once. These data come from a study of radiotherapy plus CTLA-4 blockade in lung cancer. Overall study findings and caveats: Blood saw expansion of tumor-derived TCR clones after radiotherapy plus ipilimumab.

The CDR3 totals 13 residues. V dropped 8 bases and J dropped 7 bases, with 14 bases sitting between them. Looked up from germline, CDR1 is MDHEN and CDR2 is SYDVKM. This sample comprised peripheral blood, obtained from a patient treated with radiotherapy plus ipilimumab. The chain has TRBV28 and TRBJ1-4; no clear D gene. The receptor comes from a human donor with non-small cell lung cancer whose response to radiotherapy plus ipilimumab could not be evaluated. CDR3 residues: CASPEAGVEKLFF. The CDR3 DNA follows: TGTGCCAGCCCGGAGGCCGGAGTTGAAAAACTGTTTTTT.